These 5 T cell receptor beta chains share one sample of origin, sequenced in a study of blood T cells in healthy people across ages. A second roughly 7 to 11 cycle PCR used barcoded and J-beta primers. A single record per CDR3 protein comes from TCRdb applying MiXCR to the 5' RACE reads. There are about 1,400,000 distinct CDR3 sequences in the sample; 35% to 45% occur only once, and 7% to 9.5% lies in the top ten. Sequenced: blood. These receptors originate from a woman aged 18-29 years in good health.

This clonotype has more than one count but fewer than ten. The V and J genes are TRBV6-4 and TRBJ1-2, with 7 bases lining up with TRBD1. The CDR3 is 18 amino acids. J gave up 0 bases and V 0 bases, and 10 bases lay outside the gene matches. Per germline, CDR1 MRHNA and CDR2 SNTAGT. The CDR3 loop is CASSDSKPGGTTNYGYTF. The CDR3 bases are TGTGCCAGCAGTGACTCGAAGCCAGGGGGAACCACTAACTATGGCTACACCTTC.

The J gene is TRBJ2-1, the V gene TRBV6-2 or TRBV6-3; 8 nucleotides align to TRBD2. V was clipped by 2 bases and J by 7 bases; unmatched bases: 10. Germline assignment: CDR1 MNHEY and CDR2 SVGEGT. This CDR3 region has 16 residues. The CDR3 loop is CASSYGGGPVLNEQFF. CDR3 bases: TGTGCCAGCAGTTACGGCGGGGGGCCCGTACTTAATGAGCAGTTCTTC.

This clonotype showed up many times. The chain is built from TRBV28 and TRBJ2-1; D tentatively fits TRBD1 or TRBD2 (5 bases each). The germline CDR1 and CDR2 sequences are MDHEN and SYDVKM. The length of the CDR3 is 14 residues. Trimming removed 8 bases at V and 7 bases at J, with 18 bases between. The CDR3 nucleotides are TGTGCCAGCTGTGAGGGGTCACTAATTAATGAGCAGTTCTTC. It codes for CASCEGSLINEQFF.

The chain combines TRBV28 with TRBJ1-5; D gene ambiguous. Per germline, CDR1 MDHEN and CDR2 SYDVKM. The CDR3 loop spans 14 amino acids. V lost 5 bases and J 7 bases, leaving 15 bases between the germline ends. The CDR3 coding sequence is TGTGCCAGCAGTCCGACCGCGGACGAACAGCCCCAGCATTTT. Its translation is CASSPTADEQPQHF.

Of note for this clonotype: Germline and junction disagree at one end, which may indicate a read error. The chain combines TRBV4-1 with TRBJ2-1, with 8 bases lining up with TRBD1. The CDR3 extends over 14 amino acids. Per the germline V gene, CDR1 is MGHRA and CDR2 is YSYEKL. As DNA, the CDR3 is TGCGCCAGCAGCCCCGGACAGGGTTACAGTGAGCAGTTCTTC. Translation: CASSPGQGYSEQFF.